The 4 T cell receptor beta chains below were found in one sample sequenced in a study of blood T cell repertoires in COVID-19. Profiled with immunoSEQ multiplex PCR; TCRdb holds only in-frame clones, not every one. The sample yields about 170,000 clones, 80% to 85% seen once. Sequencing was performed on peripheral blood. The receptor set was obtained from a man aged 65-85 years with active or convalescent COVID-19.

This clone was observed a handful of times. The rearrangement links TRBV29-1 to TRBJ1-3; the D is unclear. Germline values: CDR1 SQVTM, CDR2 ANQGSEA. CDR3 length: 13 residues. Trimming left V 7 bases short and J 4 bases short, with 14 bases between. CDR3 DNA sequence: TGCAGCGCACGATCTCTGGGCGGAAACACCATATATTTT. Amino acid sequence: CSARSLGGNTIYF.

The gene calls are TRBV6-2 or TRBV6-3 and TRBJ2-3; 7 nucleotides align to TRBD1. In germline, CDR1 is MNHEY, CDR2 SVGEGT. Trimming removed 2 bases from V and 3 bases from J; junction bases left unmatched: 14. This CDR3 is built from 18 residues. The CDR3 region has the DNA TGTGCCAGCAGTTACGGGCCGGGACAGAAACAGAGGACAGATACGCAGTATTTT. Protein sequence: CASSYGPGQKQRTDTQYF.

This clone was observed a few times. The gene calls are TRBV9 and TRBJ1-2; TRBD1 aligns across 8 bases. V gave up 3 bases and J gave up 4 bases; unmatched junction bases: 5. Germline V gene sequence: CDR1 SGDLS, CDR2 YYNGEE. This CDR3 contains 14 residues. In DNA form, the CDR3 reads TGTGCCAGCAGCGCGGGACAGGCCCCCTATGGCTACACCTTC. This codes for CASSAGQAPYGYTF.

This chain uses TRBV11-3 with TRBJ2-3; tentative D call: TRBD1 (5 bases). Deletions cut 3 bases from V and 0 bases from J, with 10 bases between. Germline values: CDR1 SGHNT, CDR2 YENEEA. The CDR3 is 15 residues long. CDR3 coding DNA: TGTGCCAGCAGCTTTGGGGCAACTAGCACAGATACGCAGTATTTT. Residues: CASSFGATSTDTQYF. The variable domain in full, with the rest retrieved from reference TRBV11-3 and TRBJ2-3, is EAGVVQSPRYKIIEKKQPVAFWCNPISGHNTLYWYLQNLGQGPELLIRYENEEAVDDSQLPKDRFSAERLKGVDSTLKIQPAELGDSAVYLCASSFGATSTDTQYFGPGTRLTVL.